The 20 T cell receptor beta chains listed next were all sequenced from one sample in a study of T cell changes during pregnancy in multiple sclerosis. Sequencing used immunoSEQ multiplex PCR; TCRdb keeps in-frame clones, though not all of them. Here the sample spans about 28,000 clones, roughly 90% being singletons. The source material was CD4+ T cells from peripheral blood mononuclear cells, sampled in the first trimester of pregnancy. These receptors all come from a female donor in good health, enrolled as a control in a pregnancy study.

The genes are TRBV7-9 and TRBJ2-2, with D possibly being TRBD2 (6 bases). V gave up 2 bases and J gave up 0 bases, with 13 bases separating them. The CDR3 has 17 amino acids. The V gene's germline CDR1 is SEHNR and CDR2 FQNEAQ (reference sequence). DNA for the CDR3: TGTGCCAGCAGCTTAAATTTCGGGGGTGCGAACACCGGGGAGCTGTTTTTT. Its protein is CASSLNFGGANTGELFF.

CDR3 amino acids: CASSAFPGLGYNEQFF. DNA of the CDR3: TGTGCCAGCAGCGCTTTCCCCGGACTAGGGTACAATGAGCAGTTCTTC. The V gene is TRBV9, the J gene TRBJ2-1, with 7 bases matching TRBD2. With V trimmed by 3 bases and J by 4 bases, 10 bases remained unmatched. This CDR3 is built from 16 residues. Germline V gives CDR1 SGDLS, CDR2 YYNGEE.

The table lists this clone with a few counts. The chain links TRBV21-1 to TRBJ1-4; TRBD1, the table's D call, lacks a check against the DNA. TRBV21-1 constitutes a pseudogene. This CDR3 comprises 13 residues. This CDR3 is CASRTGGNEKLFF. CDR3 nucleotide sequence: TGTGCCAGCAGGACAGGGGGGAATGAAAAACTGTTTTTT.

V gene TRBV7-8 combines with J gene TRBJ2-1; 10 positions agree with TRBD2. The CDR3 length is 14 residues. Germline CDR1 and CDR2: SGHVS and FQNEAQ. V gave up 4 bases and J gave up 11 bases; unmatched junction bases: 8. Here the CDR3 DNA reads TGTGCCAGCAGCTCTCCGAGCGGGGGGGCGAAGCAGTTCTTC. It is translated as CASSSPSGGAKQFF.

This rearrangement joins TRBV28 to TRBJ2-7, with 10 bases lining up with TRBD2. Trimming took 3 bases from V and 6 from J; bases not matched to a gene: 8. CDR1 MDHEN and CDR2 SYDVKM come from the germline V gene. The CDR3 loop spans 15 amino acids. In nucleotides, the CDR3 is TGTGCCAGCAGTTTGAGCGGGAGGGCGGTCGCCGAGCAGTACTTC. As protein: CASSLSGRAVAEQYF.

This chain connects TRBV10-3 to TRBJ2-7, with TRBD2 identical over 8 bases. CDR1 and CDR2 (germline): ENHRY, SYGVKD. The trim removed 8 bases at V and 2 bases at J, leaving 5 bases unmatched. The CDR3 is made up of 13 amino acids. The CDR3 DNA reads TGTGCCATCGGTGTTAGCGGGGCCTACGAGCAGTACTTC. Translated: CAIGVSGAYEQYF.

V usage is TRBV11-2 and J usage is TRBJ1-5; D not resolved. Germline-derived CDR1 and CDR2 are SGHAT and FQNNGV. V was clipped by 1 base and J by 0 bases, with 4 bases between them. This CDR3 contains 14 residues. The CDR3 DNA is TGTGCCAGCAGCTTAGGACTTAGCAATCAGCCCCAGCATTTT. It yields the protein CASSLGLSNQPQHF. The complete variable domain, with remaining parts taken from reference TRBV11-2 and TRBJ1-5, reads EAGVAQSPRYKIIEKRQSVAFWCNPISGHATLYWYQQILGQGPKLLIQFQNNGVVDDSQLPKDRFSAERLKGVDSTLKIQPAKLEDSAVYLCASSLGLSNQPQHFGDGTRLSIL.

The gene calls are TRBV28 and TRBJ1-2, with D possibly TRBD1 on 5 matching bases. CDR3 size: 13 residues. Between the trimmed V and J ends, which lost 7 bases and 4 bases, there was a span of 13 bases. Germline V gene lookup returns CDR1 MDHEN and CDR2 SYDVKM. The CDR3 here is CASNMDIGYGYTF. The DNA of the CDR3 is TGTGCCAGCAACATGGACATAGGCTATGGCTACACCTTC.

The V gene is TRBV28, the J gene TRBJ2-1; 9 bases align to TRBD2. V shed 6 bases and J 2 bases; nucleotides not matched to a gene: 14. The CDR3 is 18 residues long. Germline V gene data show CDR1 as MDHEN and CDR2 as SYDVKM. Here the CDR3 DNA reads TGTGCCAGCAGCGTAACTAACCCCCAGCGGGGGGCCTACAATGAGCAGTTCTTC. It is translated as CASSVTNPQRGAYNEQFF.

V is TRBV7-2 and J is TRBJ1-1; D possibly corresponds to TRBD1 (6 bases). Deletions cut 5 bases from V and 8 bases from J, with 9 bases between. CDR1 and CDR2 (germline): SGHTA, FQGNSA. This CDR3 contains 11 residues. DNA for the CDR3: TGTGCCAGCAGCGACGGACAGGAAGCTTTCTTT. Translating it yields CASSDGQEAFF.

CDR3 in DNA: TGTGCCAGTAGTATAGGACTAGCGAGAGCAGATACGCAGTATTTT. It encodes CASSIGLARADTQYF. The V and J genes are TRBV19 and TRBJ2-3; TRBD2 matches at 8 bases. The CDR3 runs 15 residues. With V trimmed by 1 base and J by 4 bases, 4 bases remained unmatched. From germline, CDR1 is LNHDA and CDR2 SQIVND (reference sequence). The full variable domain, its missing parts supplied by reference TRBV19 and TRBJ2-3, is DGGITQSPKYLFRKEGQNVTLSCEQNLNHDAMYWYRQDPGQGLRLIYYSQIVNDFQKGDIAEGYSVSREKKESFPLTVTSAQKNPTAFYLCASSIGLARADTQYFGPGTRLTVL.

The rearrangement uses TRBV6-1 and TRBJ1-6; possibly TRBD1 for D (6 bases). Trimming shortened V by 10 bases and J by 7 bases, and 17 bases separated the two germline ends. The length of the CDR3 is 14 residues. Looked up from germline, CDR1 is MNHNS and CDR2 is SASEGT. The CDR3 loop is CAIKAGERNSPLHF. The CDR3 nucleotides are TGTGCCATAAAGGCAGGGGAGAGGAATTCACCCCTCCACTTT.

A note on this clone: Mismatch with germline at one junction end may stem from a read error. This chain connects TRBV11-3 to TRBJ2-7; TRBD1 matches at 7 bases. Germline V gene lookup returns CDR1 SGHNT and CDR2 YENEEA. The CDR3 loop spans 17 amino acids. The CDR3 region is CASSSRAPGQLSSEQYF. The CDR3 region has the DNA TGTGCCAGCAGCTCCAGAGCCCCGGGACAGCTCTCCTCCGAGCAGTACTTC.

This clone was observed a single time. CDR3 amino acids: CASSLKGGSTDTQYF. CDR3 sequence (DNA): TGTGCCAGCAGCTTAAAGGGGGGGTCCACAGATACGCAGTATTTT. The chain has TRBV11-3 and TRBJ2-3; the D gene is possibly TRBD2 (7 bases). This CDR3 comprises 15 residues. Trimming removed 2 bases from V and 2 bases from J, with 11 bases in between. Per germline, CDR1 SGHNT and CDR2 YENEEA.

The V and J genes are TRBV11-2 and TRBJ2-5, with D maybe TRBD1 (7 bases). Germline values: CDR1 SGHAT, CDR2 FQNNGV. V was pared by 6 bases and J by 11 bases, with 16 bases between. The length of the CDR3 is 12 residues. The CDR3 sequence: CASRAGGKEQYF. In DNA, the CDR3 is TGTGCCAGCAGGGCAGGGGGGAAAGAGCAGTACTTC.

This chain uses TRBV20-1 with TRBJ2-7; 8 positions agree with TRBD1. The CDR3 spans 10 residues. Germline-derived CDR1 and CDR2 are DFQATT and SNEGSKA (reference sequence). J gave up 6 bases and V 6 bases, and 1 base lay outside the gene matches. The CDR3: CSADRGEQYF. In nucleotides, the CDR3 is TGCAGTGCCGACAGGGGCGAGCAGTACTTC.

V and J are TRBV2 and TRBJ1-5; weak D call: TRBD1 (6 bases). V was trimmed by 6 bases and J by 3 bases, leaving 15 bases between them. The V gene's germline CDR1 is SNHLY and CDR2 FYNNEI. CDR3 length: 15 residues. CDR3 in amino acids: CASREQGGDNQPQHF. The CDR3 DNA reads TGTGCCAGCAGGGAACAGGGTGGCGACAATCAGCCCCAGCATTTT.

This clone has more than one count but fewer than ten. The V and J genes are TRBV5-1 and TRBJ2-1; 9 nucleotides line up with TRBD1. The CDR3 runs 15 residues. V trimming: 4 bases; J trimming: 8 bases; junction bases outside the gene matches: 10. Germline V gene data show CDR1 as SGHRS and CDR2 as YFSETQ. CDR3 sequence: CASSPGTGLGYEQFF. The CDR3 DNA reads TGCGCCAGCAGCCCTGGGACAGGGCTAGGATATGAGCAGTTCTTC.

The V call is TRBV27, the J call TRBJ1-4; TRBD1 matches at 10 bases. The CDR3 covers 12 residues. Germline CDR1 and CDR2: MNHEY and SMNVEV (reference sequence). The CDR3 DNA sequence: TGTGCTTCCGGGACAGGGGACGAAAAACTGTTTTTT. This encodes CASGTGDEKLFF.

The V gene is TRBV19, the J gene TRBJ1-5; TRBD1 agrees at 9 bases. Germline V gene data show CDR1 as LNHDA and CDR2 as SQIVND (reference sequence). V shed 6 bases and J 0 bases; nucleotides not matched to a gene: 3. The CDR3 runs 15 residues. CDR3 nucleotides: TGTGCCAGTAGCAGACAGGGGGATAGCAATCAGCCCCAGCATTTT. Translation: CASSRQGDSNQPQHF. Supplemented by reference TRBV19 and TRBJ1-5, the full variable domain reads DGGITQSPKYLFRKEGQNVTLSCEQNLNHDAMYWYRQDPGQGLRLIYYSQIVNDFQKGDIAEGYSVSREKKESFPLTVTSAQKNPTAFYLCASSRQGDSNQPQHFGDGTRLSIL.